This TCR beta chain was recorded in a study of CDR3 diversity in severe acne (dated by TCRdb to the late 2010s). This clonotype was seen just once. Its antigen target is currently unknown. The record has no base qualities; no much larger clone is one base away. Support from one read is weak. The CDR3 runs 15 residues from the cysteine to the phenylalanine. The CDR3 DNA has 45 bases and is translated from base 1. The germline V gene sets CDR1 to SGHTA and CDR2 to FQGNSA. V is cut back by 3 bases and J by 6 bases, with 6 bases in the junction unmatched. The library relied on PCR. The instrument was an Illumina HiSeq 2000. TCRdb took the public reads, trimmed them with fastp at Q25, ran MiXCR for clone calling and kept in-frame beta chains. Entries are consolidated by CDR3 protein sequence, retaining the most common genes and DNA. Here the sample has more than 85,000 distinct CDR3 sequences; approximately 49% occur a single time. Clones ranked in the top ten supply approximately 10% of the sample.

Material: blood. The sequence was obtained from a male donor with severe acne vulgaris. The chain is encoded by TRBV7-2 joined to TRBJ2-7; 12 middle bases align to TRBD2. The CDR3 sequence is CASSFRLAGAGEQYF. The nucleotide sequence reads TGTGCCAGCAGCTTCCGACTAGCGGGAGCAGGCGAGCAGTACTTC.